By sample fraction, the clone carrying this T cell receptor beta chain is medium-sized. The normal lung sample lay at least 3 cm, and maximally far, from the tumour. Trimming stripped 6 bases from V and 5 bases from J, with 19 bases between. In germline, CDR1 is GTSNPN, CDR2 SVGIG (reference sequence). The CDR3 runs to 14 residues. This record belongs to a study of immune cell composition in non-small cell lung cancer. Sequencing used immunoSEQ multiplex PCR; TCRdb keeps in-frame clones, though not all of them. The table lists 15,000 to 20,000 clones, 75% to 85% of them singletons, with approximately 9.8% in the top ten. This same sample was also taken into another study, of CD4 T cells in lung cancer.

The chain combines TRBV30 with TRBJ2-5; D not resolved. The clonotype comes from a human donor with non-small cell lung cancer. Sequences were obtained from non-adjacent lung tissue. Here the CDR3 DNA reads TGTGCCTGCCTCACGGGCCGGGCCGAGGAGACCCAGTACTTC. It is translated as CACLTGRAEETQYF.